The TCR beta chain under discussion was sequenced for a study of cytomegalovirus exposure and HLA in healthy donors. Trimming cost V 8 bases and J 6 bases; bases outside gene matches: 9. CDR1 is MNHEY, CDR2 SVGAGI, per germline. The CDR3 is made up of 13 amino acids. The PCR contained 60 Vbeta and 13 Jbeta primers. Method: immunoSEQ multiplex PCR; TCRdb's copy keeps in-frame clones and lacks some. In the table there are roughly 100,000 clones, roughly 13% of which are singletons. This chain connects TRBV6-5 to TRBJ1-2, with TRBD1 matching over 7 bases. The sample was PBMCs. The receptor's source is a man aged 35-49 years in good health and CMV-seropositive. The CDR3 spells CASRGQAMDGYTF. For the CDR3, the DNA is TGTGCCAGCCGCGGACAGGCAATGGATGGCTACACCTTC.